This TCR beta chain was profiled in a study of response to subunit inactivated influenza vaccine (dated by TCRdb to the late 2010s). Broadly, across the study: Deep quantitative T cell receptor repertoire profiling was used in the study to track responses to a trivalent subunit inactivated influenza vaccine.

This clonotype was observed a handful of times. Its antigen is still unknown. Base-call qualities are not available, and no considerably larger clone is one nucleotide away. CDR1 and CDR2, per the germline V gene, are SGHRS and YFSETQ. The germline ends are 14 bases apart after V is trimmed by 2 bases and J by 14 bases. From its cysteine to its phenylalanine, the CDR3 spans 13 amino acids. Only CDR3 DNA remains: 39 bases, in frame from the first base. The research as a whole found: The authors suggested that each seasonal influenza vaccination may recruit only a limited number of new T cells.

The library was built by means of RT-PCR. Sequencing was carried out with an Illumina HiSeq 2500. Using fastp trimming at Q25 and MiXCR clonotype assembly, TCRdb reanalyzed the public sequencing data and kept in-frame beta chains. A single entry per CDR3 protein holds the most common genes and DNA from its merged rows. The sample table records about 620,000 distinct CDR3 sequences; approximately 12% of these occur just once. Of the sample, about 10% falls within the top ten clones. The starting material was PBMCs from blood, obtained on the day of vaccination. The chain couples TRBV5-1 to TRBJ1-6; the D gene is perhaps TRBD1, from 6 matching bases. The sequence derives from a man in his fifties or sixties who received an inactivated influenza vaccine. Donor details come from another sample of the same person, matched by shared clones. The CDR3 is CASSLMTGQALHF. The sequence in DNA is TGCGCCAGCAGCTTAATGACAGGCCAAGCCCTCCACTTT.